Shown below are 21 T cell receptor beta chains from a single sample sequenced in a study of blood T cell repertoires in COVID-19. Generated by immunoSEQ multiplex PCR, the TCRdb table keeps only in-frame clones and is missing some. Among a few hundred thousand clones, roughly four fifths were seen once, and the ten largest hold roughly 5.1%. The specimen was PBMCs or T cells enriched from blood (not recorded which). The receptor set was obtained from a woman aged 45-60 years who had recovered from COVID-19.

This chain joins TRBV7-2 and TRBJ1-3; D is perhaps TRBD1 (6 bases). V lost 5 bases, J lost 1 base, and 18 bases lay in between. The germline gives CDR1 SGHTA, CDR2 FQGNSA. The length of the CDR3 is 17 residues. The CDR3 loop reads CASSARGGWSSGNTIYF. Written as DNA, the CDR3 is TGTGCCAGCAGCGCAAGGGGGGGGTGGTCGTCTGGAAACACCATATATTTT.

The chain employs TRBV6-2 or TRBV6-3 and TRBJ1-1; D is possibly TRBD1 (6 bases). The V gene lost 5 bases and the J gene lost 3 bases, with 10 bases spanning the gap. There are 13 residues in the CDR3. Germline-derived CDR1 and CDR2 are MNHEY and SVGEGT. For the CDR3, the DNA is TGTGCCAGCAGTCAACAGGGCTACACTGAAGCTTTCTTT. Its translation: CASSQQGYTEAFF.

The CDR3 spells CASSQGQGSNQPQHF. CDR3 sequence (DNA): TGTGCCAGCAGCCAAGGACAGGGTAGCAATCAGCCCCAGCATTTT. The chain joins TRBV7-2 to TRBJ1-5; 8 positions agree with TRBD1. The CDR3 is made up of 15 amino acids. CDR1 SGHTA and CDR2 FQGNSA come from the germline V gene. The V and J ends lost 5 bases and 0 bases, in that order; junction bases with no gene match: 3.

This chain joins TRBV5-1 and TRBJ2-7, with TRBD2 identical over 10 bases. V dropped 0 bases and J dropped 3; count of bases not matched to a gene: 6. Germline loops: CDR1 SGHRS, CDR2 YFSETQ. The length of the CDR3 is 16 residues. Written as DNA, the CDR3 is TGCGCCAGCAGCTTGGCCCCTAGCGGGAGTGTCTACGAGCAGTACTTC. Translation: CASSLAPSGSVYEQYF.

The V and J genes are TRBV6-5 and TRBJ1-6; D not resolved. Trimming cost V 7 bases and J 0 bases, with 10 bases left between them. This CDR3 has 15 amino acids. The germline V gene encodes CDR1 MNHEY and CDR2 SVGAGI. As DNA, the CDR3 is TGTGCCAGCACCCCTTTGAGCTCCTATAATTCACCCCTCCACTTT. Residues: CASTPLSSYNSPLHF.

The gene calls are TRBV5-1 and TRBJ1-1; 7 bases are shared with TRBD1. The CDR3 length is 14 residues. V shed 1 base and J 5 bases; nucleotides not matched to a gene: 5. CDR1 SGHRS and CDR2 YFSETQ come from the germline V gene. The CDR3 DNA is TGCGCCAGCAGCTTGACGGCAGGGGGGACTGAAGCTTTCTTT. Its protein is CASSLTAGGTEAFF. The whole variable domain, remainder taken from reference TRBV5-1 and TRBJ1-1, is KAGVTQTPRYLIKTRGQQVTLSCSPISGHRSVSWYQQTPGQGLQFLFEYFSETQRNKGNFPGRFSGRQFSNSRSEMNVSTLELGDSALYLCASSLTAGGTEAFFGQGTRLTVV.

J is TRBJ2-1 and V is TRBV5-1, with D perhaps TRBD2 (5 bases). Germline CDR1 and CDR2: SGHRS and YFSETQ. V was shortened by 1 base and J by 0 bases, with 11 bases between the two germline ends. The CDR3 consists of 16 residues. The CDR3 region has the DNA TGCGCCAGCAGCTTGACGCTAGCAACCTCCTACAATGAGCAGTTCTTC. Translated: CASSLTLATSYNEQFF.

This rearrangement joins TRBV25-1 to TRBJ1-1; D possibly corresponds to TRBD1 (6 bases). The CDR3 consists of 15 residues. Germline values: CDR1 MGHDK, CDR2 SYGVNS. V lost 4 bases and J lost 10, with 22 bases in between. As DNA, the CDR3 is TGTGCCAGCAGTGGGACAGTGCCCCTGCTGGGTGCAGCTTTCTTT. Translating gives CASSGTVPLLGAAFF.

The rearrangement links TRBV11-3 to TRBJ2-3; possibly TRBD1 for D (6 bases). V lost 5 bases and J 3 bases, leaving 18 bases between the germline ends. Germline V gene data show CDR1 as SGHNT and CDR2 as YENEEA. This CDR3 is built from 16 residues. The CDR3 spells CASSTQGSEGTDTQYF. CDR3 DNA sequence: TGTGCCAGCAGCACACAGGGATCCGAGGGTACAGATACGCAGTATTTT.

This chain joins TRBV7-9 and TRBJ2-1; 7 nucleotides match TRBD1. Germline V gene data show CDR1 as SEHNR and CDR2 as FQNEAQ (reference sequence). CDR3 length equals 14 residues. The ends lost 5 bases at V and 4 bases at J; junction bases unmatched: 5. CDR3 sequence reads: CASSQTGWYNEQFF. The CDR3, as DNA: TGTGCCAGCAGCCAGACAGGGTGGTACAATGAGCAGTTCTTC.

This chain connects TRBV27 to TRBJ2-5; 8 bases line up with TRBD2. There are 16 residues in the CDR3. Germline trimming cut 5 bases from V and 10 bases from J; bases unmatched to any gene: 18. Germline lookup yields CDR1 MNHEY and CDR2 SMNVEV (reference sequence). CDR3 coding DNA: TGTGCCAGCAGTGGGGGAGCAGCGGCGGGGGGAAGTGGCCAGTACTTC. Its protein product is CASSGGAAAGGSGQYF.

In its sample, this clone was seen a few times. This chain's CDR3 is CAISVGGGVPLHF. The CDR3 DNA reads TGTGCCATCAGTGTGGGGGGAGGGGTCCCCCTCCACTTT. This chain connects TRBV10-3 to TRBJ1-6; possible D gene TRBD1, 5 bases. The germline V gene encodes CDR1 ENHRY and CDR2 SYGVKD. V was trimmed by 4 bases and J by 13 bases, leaving 14 bases between them. CDR3 length: 13 amino acids.

CDR3 in DNA: TGTGCCAGCAGCTTGGGCCCGCTATCCTACGAGCAGTACTTC. Encoded protein: CASSLGPLSYEQYF. J is TRBJ2-7 and V is TRBV5-6; D call uncertain. CDR1 is SGHDT, CDR2 YYEEEE, per germline. The CDR3 extends over 14 amino acids. V lost 0 bases and J lost 1, with 8 bases in between.

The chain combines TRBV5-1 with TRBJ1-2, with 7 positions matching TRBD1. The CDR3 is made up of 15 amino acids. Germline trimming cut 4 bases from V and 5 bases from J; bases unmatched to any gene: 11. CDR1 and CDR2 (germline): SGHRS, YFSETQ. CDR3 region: CASSRVQTGSYGYTF. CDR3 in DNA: TGCGCCAGCAGCCGAGTCCAGACAGGGAGTTATGGCTACACCTTC.

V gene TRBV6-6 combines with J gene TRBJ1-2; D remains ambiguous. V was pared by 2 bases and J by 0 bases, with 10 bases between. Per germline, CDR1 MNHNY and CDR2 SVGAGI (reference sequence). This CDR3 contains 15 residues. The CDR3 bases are TGTGCCAGCAGTTACCCAGCGACTACTAACTATGGCTACACCTTC. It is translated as CASSYPATTNYGYTF.

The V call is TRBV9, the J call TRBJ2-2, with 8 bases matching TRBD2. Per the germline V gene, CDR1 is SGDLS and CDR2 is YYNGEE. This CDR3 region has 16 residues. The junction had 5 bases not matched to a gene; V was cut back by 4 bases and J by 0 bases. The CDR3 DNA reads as TGTGCCAGCAGCTCTTATAGCGGGACGAACACCGGGGAGCTGTTTTTT. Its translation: CASSSYSGTNTGELFF.

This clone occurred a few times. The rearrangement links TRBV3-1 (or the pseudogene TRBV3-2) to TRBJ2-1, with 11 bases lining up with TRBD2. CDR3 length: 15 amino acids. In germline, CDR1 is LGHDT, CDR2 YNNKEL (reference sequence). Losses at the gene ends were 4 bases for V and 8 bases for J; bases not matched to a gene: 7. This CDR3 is CASSRLAGTVDEQFF. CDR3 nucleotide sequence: TGTGCCAGCAGCCGACTAGCGGGGACTGTGGATGAGCAGTTCTTC.

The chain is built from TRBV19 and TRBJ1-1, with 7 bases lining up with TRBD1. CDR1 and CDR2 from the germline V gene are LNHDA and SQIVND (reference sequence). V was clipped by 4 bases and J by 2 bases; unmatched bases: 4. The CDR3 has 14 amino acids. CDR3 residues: CASSRDSINTEAFF. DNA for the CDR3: TGTGCCAGTAGTAGGGACAGCATCAACACTGAAGCTTTCTTT.

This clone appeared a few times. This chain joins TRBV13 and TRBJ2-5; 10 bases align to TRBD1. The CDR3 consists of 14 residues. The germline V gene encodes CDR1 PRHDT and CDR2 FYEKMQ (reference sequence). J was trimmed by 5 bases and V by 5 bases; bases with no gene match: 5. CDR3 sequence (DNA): TGTGCCAGCAGCGTTAGGACAGGGGGTGAGACCCAGTACTTC. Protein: CASSVRTGGETQYF.

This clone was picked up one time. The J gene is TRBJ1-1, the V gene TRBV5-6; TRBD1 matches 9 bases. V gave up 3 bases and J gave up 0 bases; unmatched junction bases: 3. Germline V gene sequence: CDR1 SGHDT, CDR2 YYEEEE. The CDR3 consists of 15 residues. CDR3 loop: CASSSTGGMNTEAFF. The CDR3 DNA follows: TGTGCCAGCAGCTCGACAGGGGGGATGAACACTGAAGCTTTCTTT.

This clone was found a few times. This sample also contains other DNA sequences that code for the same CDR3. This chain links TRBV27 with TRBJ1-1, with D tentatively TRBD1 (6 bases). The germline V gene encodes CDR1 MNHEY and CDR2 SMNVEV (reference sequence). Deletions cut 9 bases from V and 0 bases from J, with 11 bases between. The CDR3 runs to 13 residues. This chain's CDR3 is CASKDSMNTEAFF. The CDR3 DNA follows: TGTGCCAGTAAGGACAGCATGAACACTGAAGCTTTCTTT.